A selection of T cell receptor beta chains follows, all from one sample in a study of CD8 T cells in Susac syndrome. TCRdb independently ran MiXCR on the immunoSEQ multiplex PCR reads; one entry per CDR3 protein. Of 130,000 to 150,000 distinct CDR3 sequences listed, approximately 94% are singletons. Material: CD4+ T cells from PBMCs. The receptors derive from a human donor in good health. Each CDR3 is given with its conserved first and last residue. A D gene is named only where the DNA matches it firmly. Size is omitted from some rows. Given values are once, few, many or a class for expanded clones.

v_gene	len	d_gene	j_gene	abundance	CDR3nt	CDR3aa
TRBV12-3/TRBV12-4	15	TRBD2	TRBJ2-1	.	TGTGCCAGCAGGGGACTAGCGACCTCCTACAATGAGCAGTTCTTC	CASRGLATSYNEQFF
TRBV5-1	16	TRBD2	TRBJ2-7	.	TGCGCCAGCAGCTTGGGTGGGACTAGCGGGACCTACGAGCAGTACTTC	CASSLGGTSGTYEQYF
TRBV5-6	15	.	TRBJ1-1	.	TGTGCCAGCAGCTTGTTCGGGGGGTTGAACACTGAAGCTTTCTTT	CASSLFGGLNTEAFF
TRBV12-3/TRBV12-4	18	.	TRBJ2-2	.	TGTGCCAGCAGCCGGTACCTAAACAGGGATCGCGGGGCCGGGGAGCTGTTTTTT	CASSRYLNRDRGAGELFF
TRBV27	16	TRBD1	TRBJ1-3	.	TGTGCCAGTTCTTCCTCCGGGACAGGGCCTGGAAACACCATATATTTT	CASSSSGTGPGNTIYF
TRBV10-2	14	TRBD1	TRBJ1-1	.	TGCGCCAGTCGCGGGGACAGACTGAACACTGAAGCTTTCTTT	CASRGDRLNTEAFF
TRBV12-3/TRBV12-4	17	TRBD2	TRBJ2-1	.	TGTGCCAGCAGTCACCCCAGTGGGAGGGAGGAGGACAATGAGCAGTTCTTC	CASSHPSGREEDNEQFF
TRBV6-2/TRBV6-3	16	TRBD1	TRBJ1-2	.	TGTGCCAGCAGTTACTCGAGACAGGGGGCTTCCTATGGCTACACCTTC	CASSYSRQGASYGYTF
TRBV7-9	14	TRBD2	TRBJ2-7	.	TGTGCCAGCAGCCTAAGCGGGGCAGTCTACGAGCAGTACTTC	CASSLSGAVYEQYF
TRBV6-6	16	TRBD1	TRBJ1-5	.	TGTGCCAGCAGTCGGAGTGACAGGGGCCCCCATCAGCCCCAGCATTTT	CASSRSDRGPHQPQHF
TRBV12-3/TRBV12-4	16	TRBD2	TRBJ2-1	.	TGTGCCAGCAGTTTAGGTAGCGGGAGTAGCCACAATGAGCAGTTCTTC	CASSLGSGSSHNEQFF
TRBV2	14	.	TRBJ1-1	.	TGTGCCAGCAGCTTTCGACGGTTTGAGACTGAAGCTTTCTTT	CASSFRRFETEAFF
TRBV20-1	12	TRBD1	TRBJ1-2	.	TGCAGTGCCCTGGACAGGGTAAATGGCTACACCTTC	CSALDRVNGYTF
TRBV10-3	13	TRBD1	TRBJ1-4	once	TGTGCCATACAGGGGGCGGCTAATGAAAAACTGTTTTTT	CAIQGAANEKLFF
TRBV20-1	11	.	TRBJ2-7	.	TGCAGTGCTAGAATTAGGGCCGAGCAGTACTTC	CSARIRAEQYF
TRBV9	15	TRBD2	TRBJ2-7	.	TGTGCCAGCTCCCCCCCCAGCGGGAGGACCTACGAGCAGTACTTC	CASSPPSGRTYEQYF
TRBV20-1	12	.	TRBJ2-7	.	TGCAGTGCCACGGACACCCTCTACGAGCAGTACTTC	CSATDTLYEQYF
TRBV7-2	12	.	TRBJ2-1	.	TGTGCCAGCAGCTTAGATTTCAATGAGCAGTTCTTC	CASSLDFNEQFF
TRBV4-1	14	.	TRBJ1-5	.	TGCGCCAGCAGCCAGTACAGGGAGATTCAGCCCCAGCATTTT	CASSQYREIQPQHF
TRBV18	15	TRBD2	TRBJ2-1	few	TGTGCCAGCTCACCACTAGCGGGAGCGTCTAATGAGCAGTTCTTC	CASSPLAGASNEQFF
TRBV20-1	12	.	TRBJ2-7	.	TGCAGTGCGCGGGACAACTCCTACGAGCAGTACTTC	CSARDNSYEQYF
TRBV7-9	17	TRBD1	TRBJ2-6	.	TGTGCCAGCAGCAAGGGGACAGCGGACCCTGGGGCCAACGTCCTGACTTTC	CASSKGTADPGANVLTF
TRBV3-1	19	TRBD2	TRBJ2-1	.	TGTGCCAGCAGCCTCAAGCGGGAGGCCCATTCCCTCCCCTACAATGAGCAGTTCTTC	CASSLKREAHSLPYNEQFF
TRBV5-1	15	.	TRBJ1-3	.	TGCGCCAGCAGCTTGGAAGGGGGAACTGGAAACACCATATATTTT	CASSLEGGTGNTIYF
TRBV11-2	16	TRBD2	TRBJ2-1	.	TGTGCCAGCAGCATGTCGGCTAGCGGCTACTACAATGAGCAGTTCTTC	CASSMSASGYYNEQFF
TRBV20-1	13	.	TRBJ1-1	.	TGCAGTGCTAGAGAGACAGGGAACACTGAAGCTTTCTTT	CSARETGNTEAFF
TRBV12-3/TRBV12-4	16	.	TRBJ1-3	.	TGTGCCAGCAGTCCCCCCCCGACAGCTCCTGGAAACACCATATATTTT	CASSPPPTAPGNTIYF
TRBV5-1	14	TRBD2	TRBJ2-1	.	TGCGCCAGCAGCTTGCGGGAGGGCCGAGGAGAGCAGTTCTTC	CASSLREGRGEQFF